These T cell receptor beta chains were read from a single sample in a study of cytomegalovirus exposure and HLA in healthy donors. The method was immunoSEQ multiplex PCR; TCRdb's version includes in-frame clones alone and lacks a portion of them. The sample includes approximately 170,000 clones, roughly 80% seen only once; the top ten take 4.9%. Sample: PBMCs. Every receptor here comes from a male donor in good health and CMV-seronegative. Each CDR3 is given with its conserved first and last residue. D genes are given only for firm matches. Only part of the rows carry a size: once, few, many, or a class if the clone is expanded.

CASSSRTGNTEAFF,TGTGCCAGCAGCTCACGCACAGGGAACACTGAAGCTTTCTTT,TRBV7-9,TRBJ1-1,-,-
CASSPISEGAYEQYF,TGTGCCAGCTCACCCATCTCGGAGGGTGCCTACGAGCAGTACTTC,TRBV18,TRBJ2-7,-,-
CASSGSSYEQYF,TGTGCCAGCAGCGGGAGTTCCTACGAGCAGTACTTC,TRBV9,TRBJ2-7,-,-
CASSLGDRADGHTF,TGCGCCAGCAGCTTGGGAGACAGGGCGGATGGCCACACCTTC,TRBV5-1,TRBJ1-2,TRBD1,-
CAWDRAYEQYF,TGTGCCTGGGACAGGGCGTACGAGCAGTACTTC,TRBV30,TRBJ2-7,TRBD1,-
CASSMTGHGTEAFF,TGTGCCAGTAGTATGACAGGGCATGGCACTGAAGCTTTCTTT,TRBV19,TRBJ1-1,TRBD1,once
CATTPTDRKGAQGQPQHF,TGTGCCACCACTCCCACCGACAGAAAGGGGGCTCAGGGTCAGCCCCAGCATTTT,TRBV15,TRBJ1-5,TRBD1,-
CASSGSGVSTDTQYF,TGTGCCAGCAGTGGGAGCGGTGTTAGCACAGATACGCAGTATTTT,TRBV28,TRBJ2-3,-,once
CASSAEIGVSETQYF,TGTGCCAGCAGCGCGGAGATAGGGGTCTCAGAGACCCAGTACTTC,TRBV9,TRBJ2-5,-,once
CASKFDGQLNTEAFF,TGTGCCAGCAAATTCGATGGACAGTTGAACACTGAAGCTTTCTTT,TRBV6-1,TRBJ1-1,-,few
CASSQGRLETQYF,TGCGCCAGCAGCCAAGGTAGACTTGAGACCCAGTACTTC,TRBV4-1,TRBJ2-5,-,-
CASSSIADYSYNEQFF,TGTGCCAGCAGCTCTATAGCGGATTACTCCTACAATGAGCAGTTCTTC,TRBV13,TRBJ2-1,-,few
CASSPGAYEQYF,TGTGCCAGCAGTCCAGGGGCCTACGAGCAGTACTTC,TRBV6-4,TRBJ2-7,-,-
CASSLGLGAGSNYGYTF,TGTGCCAGCAGCTTGGGATTGGGTGCAGGGTCTAACTATGGCTACACCTTC,TRBV5-6,TRBJ1-2,-,few
CASSARDSNSPLHF,TGTGCCAGCAGCGCCCGGGACAGTAATTCACCCCTCCACTTT,TRBV21-1,TRBJ1-6,-,-
CASSSQGNIQYF,TGTGCCAGCAGCTCACAGGGTAACATTCAGTACTTC,TRBV7-9,TRBJ2-4,-,-
CASSFRLGTSGRGDTQYF,TGTGCCAGCAGCTTCCGATTGGGGACTAGCGGGAGGGGAGATACGCAGTATTTT,TRBV11-1,TRBJ2-3,TRBD2,once
CASSSPGLNEQFF,TGCGCCAGCAGCTCACCGGGACTCAATGAGCAGTTCTTC,TRBV5-1,TRBJ2-1,-,-
CASSDTSGNTGELFF,TGTGCCAGCAGTGATACCAGCGGGAACACCGGGGAGCTGTTTTTT,TRBV25-1,TRBJ2-2,-,-
CSARASYEQYF,TGCAGTGCTAGAGCTTCGTACGAGCAGTACTTC,TRBV20-1,TRBJ2-7,-,-
CASSFASGKAYEQYF,TGTGCCAGCAGTTTCGCTAGCGGGAAGGCCTACGAGCAGTACTTC,TRBV6-5,TRBJ2-7,TRBD2,-
CASSPRLAGVLNEQYF,TGTGCCAGCAGCCCTCGACTAGCGGGAGTTCTAAACGAGCAGTACTTC,TRBV5-4,TRBJ2-7,TRBD2,-
CASSPPTVYEQYF,TGTGCCAGCTCACCACCAACAGTCTACGAGCAGTACTTC,TRBV18,TRBJ2-7,-,once
CASSLNSRGTDTQYF,TGTGCCAGCAGCTTAAATTCCCGGGGGACAGATACGCAGTATTTT,TRBV7-3,TRBJ2-3,-,-
CASSEALPGTQYF,TGTGCCAGCAGTGAAGCATTACCGGGTACGCAGTATTTT,TRBV6-1,TRBJ2-3,-,-
CASSLRGWNTEAFF,TGTGCCAGCAGTTTACGGGGATGGAACACTGAAGCTTTCTTT,TRBV27,TRBJ1-1,-,-